The entry that follows covers one T cell receptor beta chain sequence. As yet, its antigen is unknown. This sample stems from a study of T-cell reconstitution after alpha-beta-depleted transplantation in children. Study results and caveats: Diversity and T-cell counts at one year after transplant derived mostly from new T cells. Several hundred expanded graft clones reportedly supplied alpha-beta T cells about two months after transplant. Some patients showed high day-60 TCRbeta diversity, which derived from surviving recipient T cells and thymic progenitors.

TCRbeta library construction was performed incorporating unique molecular identifiers. TCRdb passed the PCR reads through MiXCR, listing each CDR3 protein once. Of fewer than 550,000 distinct CDR3 sequences listed, 10% to 12% are singletons. J lost 10 bases, V lost 1 base, and 13 bases had no gene match. This CDR3 comprises 16 residues. Germline CDR1 reads SGHAT; CDR2 reads FQDESV (reference sequence). The source material was PBMCs, mostly from graft donor cells, sampled 180 days after TCRalphabeta/CD19-depleted stem cell transplant. This TCR derives from a female patient younger than 10 who had a stem cell transplant for aplastic anemia, so the T cells may come from the graft donor. The chain has TRBV11-1 and TRBJ2-1, with 7 bases aligning to TRBD1. CDR3 nucleotide sequence: TGTGCCAGCAGCTTAGGGATGGGACAGTGGGCCTACGAGCAGTTCTTC. Protein product: CASSLGMGQWAYEQFF.